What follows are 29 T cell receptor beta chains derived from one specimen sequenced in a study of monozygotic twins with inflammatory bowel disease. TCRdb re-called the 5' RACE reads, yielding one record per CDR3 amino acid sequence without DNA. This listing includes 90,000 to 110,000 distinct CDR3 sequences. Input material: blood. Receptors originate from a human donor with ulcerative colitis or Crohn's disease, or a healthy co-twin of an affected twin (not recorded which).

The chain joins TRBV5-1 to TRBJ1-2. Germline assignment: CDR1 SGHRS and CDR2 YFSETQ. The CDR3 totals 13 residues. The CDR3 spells CASSLESDYGYTF.

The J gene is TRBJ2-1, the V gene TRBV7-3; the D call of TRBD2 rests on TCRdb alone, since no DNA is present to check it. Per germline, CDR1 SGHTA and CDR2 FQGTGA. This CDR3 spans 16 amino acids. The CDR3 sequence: CASSLGQGLVMNEQFF.

Here the CDR3 reads CATSRDKVSSYEQYF. The V and J genes are TRBV15 and TRBJ2-7. The CDR3 consists of 15 residues. Germline-derived CDR1 and CDR2 are LNHNV and YYDKDF (reference sequence).

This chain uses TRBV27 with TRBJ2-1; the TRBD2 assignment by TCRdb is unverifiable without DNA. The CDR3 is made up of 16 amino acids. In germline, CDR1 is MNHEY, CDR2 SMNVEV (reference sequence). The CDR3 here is CASSQPTSGRASEQFF.

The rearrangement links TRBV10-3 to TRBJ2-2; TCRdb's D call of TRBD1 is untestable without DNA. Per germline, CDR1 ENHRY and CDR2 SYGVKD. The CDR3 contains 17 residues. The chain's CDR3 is CAISENLQSTGPGELFF.

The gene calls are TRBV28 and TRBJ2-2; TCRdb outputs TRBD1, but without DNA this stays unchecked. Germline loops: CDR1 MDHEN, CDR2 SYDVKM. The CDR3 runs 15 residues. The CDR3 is CASSPRQGVPGELFF.

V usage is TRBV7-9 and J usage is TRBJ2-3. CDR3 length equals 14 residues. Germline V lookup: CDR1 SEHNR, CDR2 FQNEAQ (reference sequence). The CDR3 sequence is CASSFDVLTDTQYF.

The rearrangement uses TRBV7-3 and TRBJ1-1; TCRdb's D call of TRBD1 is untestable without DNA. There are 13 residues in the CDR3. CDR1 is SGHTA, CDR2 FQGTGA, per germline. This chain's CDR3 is CASSLGTGGKAFF.

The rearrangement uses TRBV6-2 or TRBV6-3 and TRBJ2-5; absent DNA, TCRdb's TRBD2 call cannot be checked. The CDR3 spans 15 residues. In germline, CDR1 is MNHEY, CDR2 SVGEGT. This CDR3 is CAIRQPRGEEETQYF.

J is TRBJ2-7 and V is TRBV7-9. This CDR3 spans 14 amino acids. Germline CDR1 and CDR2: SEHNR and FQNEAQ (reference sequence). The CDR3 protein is CASSFRQQSYEQYF. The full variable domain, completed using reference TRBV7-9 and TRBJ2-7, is DTGVSQNPRHKITKRGQNVTFRCDPISEHNRLYWYRQTLGQGPEFLTYFQNEAQLEKSRLLSDRFSAERPKGSFSTLEIQRTEQGDSAMYLCASSFRQQSYEQYFGPGTRLTVT.

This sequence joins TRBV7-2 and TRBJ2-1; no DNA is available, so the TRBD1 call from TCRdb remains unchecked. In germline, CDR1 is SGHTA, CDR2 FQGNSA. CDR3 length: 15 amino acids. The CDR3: CASSKTAGGGNEQFF. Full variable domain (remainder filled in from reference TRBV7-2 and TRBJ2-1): GAGVSQSPSNKVTEKGKDVELRCDPISGHTALYWYRQSLGQGLEFLIYFQGNSAPDKSGLPSDRFSAERTGGSVSTLTIQRTQQEDSAVYLCASSKTAGGGNEQFFGPGTRLTVL.

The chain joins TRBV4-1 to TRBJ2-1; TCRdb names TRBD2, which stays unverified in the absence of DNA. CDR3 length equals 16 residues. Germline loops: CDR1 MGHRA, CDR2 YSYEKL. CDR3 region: CASSQTSSRTVLGQFF.

The CDR3 here is CSVEGPGQGGTGELFF. The chain recombines TRBV29-1 with TRBJ2-2; there is no DNA to check the TCRdb D call of TRBD1. Germline V CDR1 and CDR2: SQVTM, ANQGSEA. This CDR3 has 16 amino acids.

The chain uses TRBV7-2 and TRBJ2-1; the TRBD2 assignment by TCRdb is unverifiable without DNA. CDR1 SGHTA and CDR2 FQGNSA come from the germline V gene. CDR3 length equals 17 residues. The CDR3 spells CASSLGVGLAGHNEQFF.

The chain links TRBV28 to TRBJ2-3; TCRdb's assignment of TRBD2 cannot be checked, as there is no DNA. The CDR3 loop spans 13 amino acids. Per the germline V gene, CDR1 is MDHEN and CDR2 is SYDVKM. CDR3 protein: CALRESSTDTQYF.

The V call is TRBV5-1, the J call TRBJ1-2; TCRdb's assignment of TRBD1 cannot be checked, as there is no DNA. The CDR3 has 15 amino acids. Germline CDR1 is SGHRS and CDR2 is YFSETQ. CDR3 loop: CASSLEVGRTYGYTF.

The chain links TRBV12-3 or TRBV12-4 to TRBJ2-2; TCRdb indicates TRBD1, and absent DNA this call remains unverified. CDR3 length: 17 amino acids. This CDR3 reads CASSLPPGQGRTGELFF.

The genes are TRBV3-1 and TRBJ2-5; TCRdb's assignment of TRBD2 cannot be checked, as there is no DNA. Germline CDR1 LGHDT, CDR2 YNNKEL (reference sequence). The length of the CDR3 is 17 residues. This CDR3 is CASSQLAGGPSKETQYF.

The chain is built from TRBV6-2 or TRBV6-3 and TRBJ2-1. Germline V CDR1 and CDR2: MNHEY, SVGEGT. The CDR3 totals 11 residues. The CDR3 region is CASSYAYEQFF.

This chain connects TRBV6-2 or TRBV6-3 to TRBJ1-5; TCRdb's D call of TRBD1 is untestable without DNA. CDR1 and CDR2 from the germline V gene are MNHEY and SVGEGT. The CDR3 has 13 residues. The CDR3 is CATANQGHQPQHF.

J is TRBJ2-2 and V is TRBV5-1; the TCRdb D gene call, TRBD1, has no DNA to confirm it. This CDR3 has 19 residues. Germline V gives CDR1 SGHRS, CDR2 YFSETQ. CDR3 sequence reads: CASSARQGRTTPNTGELFF.

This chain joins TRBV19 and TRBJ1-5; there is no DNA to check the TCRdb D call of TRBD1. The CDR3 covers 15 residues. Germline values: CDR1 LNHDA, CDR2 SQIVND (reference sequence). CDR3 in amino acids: CASSNQGGGNQPQHF.

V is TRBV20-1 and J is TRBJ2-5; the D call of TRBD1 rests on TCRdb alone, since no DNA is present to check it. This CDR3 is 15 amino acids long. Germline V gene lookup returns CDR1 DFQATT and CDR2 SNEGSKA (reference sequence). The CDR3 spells CSAPATVTTQETQYF.

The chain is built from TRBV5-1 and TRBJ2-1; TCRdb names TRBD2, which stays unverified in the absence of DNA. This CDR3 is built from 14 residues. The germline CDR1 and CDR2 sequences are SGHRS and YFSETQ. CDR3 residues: CASSLTSGGDEQFF.

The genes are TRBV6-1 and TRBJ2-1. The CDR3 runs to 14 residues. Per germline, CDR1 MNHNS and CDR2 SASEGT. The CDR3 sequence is CASSVQGSHNEQFF.

The CDR3 spells CASSQERPSDEKLFF. The V call is TRBV4-2, the J call TRBJ1-4; the D call of TRBD1 rests on TCRdb alone, since no DNA is present to check it. The CDR3 covers 15 residues. Per germline, CDR1 LGHNA and CDR2 YNFKEQ.

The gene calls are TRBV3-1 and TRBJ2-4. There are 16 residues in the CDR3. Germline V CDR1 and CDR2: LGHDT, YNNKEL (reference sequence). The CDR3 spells CASSQGRQGSKNIQYF.

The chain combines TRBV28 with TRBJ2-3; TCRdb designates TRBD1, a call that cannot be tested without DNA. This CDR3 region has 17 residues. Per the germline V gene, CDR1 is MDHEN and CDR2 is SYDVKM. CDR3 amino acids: CASSLDRDGGYKDTQYF.

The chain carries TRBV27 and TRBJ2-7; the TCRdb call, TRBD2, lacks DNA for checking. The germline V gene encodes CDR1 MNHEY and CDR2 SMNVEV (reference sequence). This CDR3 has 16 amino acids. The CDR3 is CASSPSAGASSYEQYF.